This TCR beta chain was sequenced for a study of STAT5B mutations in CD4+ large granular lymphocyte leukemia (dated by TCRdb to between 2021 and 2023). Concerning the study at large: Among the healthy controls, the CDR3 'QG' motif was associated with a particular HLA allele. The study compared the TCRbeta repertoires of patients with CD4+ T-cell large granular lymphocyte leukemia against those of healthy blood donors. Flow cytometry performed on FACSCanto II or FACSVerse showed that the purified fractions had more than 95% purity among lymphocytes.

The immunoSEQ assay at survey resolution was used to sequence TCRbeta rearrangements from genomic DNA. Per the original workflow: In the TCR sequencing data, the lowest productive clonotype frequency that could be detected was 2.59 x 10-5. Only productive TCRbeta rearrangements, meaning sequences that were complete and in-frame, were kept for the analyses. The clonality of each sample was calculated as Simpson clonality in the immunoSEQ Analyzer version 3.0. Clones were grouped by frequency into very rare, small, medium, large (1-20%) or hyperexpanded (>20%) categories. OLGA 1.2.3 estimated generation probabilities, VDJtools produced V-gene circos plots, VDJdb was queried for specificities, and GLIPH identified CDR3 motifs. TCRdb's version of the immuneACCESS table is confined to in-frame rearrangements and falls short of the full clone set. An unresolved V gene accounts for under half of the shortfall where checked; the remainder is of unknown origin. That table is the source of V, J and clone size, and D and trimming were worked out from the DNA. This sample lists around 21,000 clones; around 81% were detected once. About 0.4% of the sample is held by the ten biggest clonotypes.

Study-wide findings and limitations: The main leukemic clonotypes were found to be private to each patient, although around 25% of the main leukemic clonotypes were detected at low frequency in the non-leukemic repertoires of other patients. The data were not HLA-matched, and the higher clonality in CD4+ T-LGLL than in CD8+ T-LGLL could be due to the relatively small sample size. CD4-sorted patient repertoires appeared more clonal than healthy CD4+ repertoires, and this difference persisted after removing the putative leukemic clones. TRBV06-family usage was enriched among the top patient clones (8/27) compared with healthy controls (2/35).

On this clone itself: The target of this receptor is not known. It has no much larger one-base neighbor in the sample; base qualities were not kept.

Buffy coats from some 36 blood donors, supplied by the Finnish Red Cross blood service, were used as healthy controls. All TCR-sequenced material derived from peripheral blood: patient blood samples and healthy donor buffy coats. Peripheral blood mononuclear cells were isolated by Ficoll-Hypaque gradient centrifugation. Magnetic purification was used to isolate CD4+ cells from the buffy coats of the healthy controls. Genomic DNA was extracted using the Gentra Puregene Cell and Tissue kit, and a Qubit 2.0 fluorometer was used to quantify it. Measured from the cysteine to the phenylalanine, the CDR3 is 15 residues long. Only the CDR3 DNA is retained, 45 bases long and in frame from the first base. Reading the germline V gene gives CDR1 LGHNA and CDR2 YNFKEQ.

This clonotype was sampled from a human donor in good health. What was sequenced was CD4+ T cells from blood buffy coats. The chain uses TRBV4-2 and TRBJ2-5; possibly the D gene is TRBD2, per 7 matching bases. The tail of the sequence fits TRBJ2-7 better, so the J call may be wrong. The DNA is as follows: TGTGCCAGCAGCCGGGACCGCGGGGGCGATTACGAGCAGTACTTC. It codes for CASSRDRGGDYEQYF.